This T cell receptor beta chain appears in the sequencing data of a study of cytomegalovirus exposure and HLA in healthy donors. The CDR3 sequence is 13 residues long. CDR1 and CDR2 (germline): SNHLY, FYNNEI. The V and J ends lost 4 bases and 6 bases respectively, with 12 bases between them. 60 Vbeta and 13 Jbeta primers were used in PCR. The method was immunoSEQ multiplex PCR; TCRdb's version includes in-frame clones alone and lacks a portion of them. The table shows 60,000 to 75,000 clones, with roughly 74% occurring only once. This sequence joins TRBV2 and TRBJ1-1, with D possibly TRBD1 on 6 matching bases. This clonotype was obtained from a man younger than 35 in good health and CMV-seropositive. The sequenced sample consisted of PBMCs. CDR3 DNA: TGTGCCAGCAGTGGCGGGCCAGGGGCTGAAGCTTTCTTT. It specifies CASSGGPGAEAFF.